This T cell receptor (beta chain) was recorded in a study of blood T cell repertoires in COVID-19. About the study: Specimens from acute and convalescent COVID-19 originated in the United States, Italy and Spain. Sources were T cells, B-cell-depleted T cells, or PBMCs; the material itself was cDNA or gDNA.

V shed 3 bases and J 5 bases; nucleotides not matched to a gene: 6. Germline V gene lookup returns CDR1 SGDLS and CDR2 YYNGEE. The CDR3 contains 15 residues. In the authors' methods: From reference gene primer amplification, estimates of nucleated cell counts were derived. TCRdb's table, derived via immunoSEQ multiplex PCR, lists solely in-frame clones and lacks some. The DNA was the basis for D and trimming; V, J and clone size are from that table. Among about 76,000 clones listed, nearly 80% were seen once. Sequencing was carried out using peripheral blood. V and J are TRBV9 and TRBJ2-1; 9 positions match TRBD1. The sequence derives from a human donor in a cohort sampled during active COVID-19. The CDR3 protein is CASSGRQGGHNEQFF. CDR3 DNA sequence: TGTGCCAGCAGCGGTAGACAGGGGGGCCACAATGAGCAGTTCTTC. The full variable domain, with the rest looked up from reference TRBV9 and TRBJ2-1, is DSGVTQTPKHLITATGQRVTLRCSPRSGDLSVYWYQQSLDQGLQFLIQYYNGEERAKGNILERFSAQQFPDLHSELNLSSLELGDSALYFCASSGRQGGHNEQFFGPGTRLTVL.